The 17 T cell receptor beta chains in this list originate from one sample, sequenced in a study of T cells in tuberculosis. Time point defined: new active TB diagnosis, blood taken before or within 7 days of starting treatment. The protocol was immunoSEQ multiplex PCR, while the TCRdb copy is restricted to in-frame clones and leaves out a portion. The table has more than 30,000 clones, around 94% seen once; the top ten hold almost 4.5%. Material: PBMCs, obtained at tuberculosis diagnosis. The receptors stem from an adult with tuberculosis.

Here the CDR3 DNA reads TGTGCTAGTGGTCGGACAGGGGGCCAGCCCCAGCATTTT. Translation gives CASGRTGGQPQHF. J is TRBJ1-5 and V is TRBV12-5, with 11 bases identical to TRBD1. Germline CDR1 is LGHNT and CDR2 is FRNRAP. CDR3 size: 13 residues. After removal of 5 bases from V and 7 bases from J, the junction contained 1 base not matched to a gene.

The V and J genes are TRBV6-1 and TRBJ1-3; D is perhaps TRBD1 (6 bases). This CDR3 spans 15 amino acids. From germline, CDR1 is MNHNS and CDR2 SASEGT. V lost 7 bases to trimming and J lost 4 bases, with 17 bases between them. CDR3 sequence (DNA): TGTGCCAGCACCAGAGGTACAGGGAAAGGAAACACCATATATTTT. Translating gives CASTRGTGKGNTIYF.

The chain joins TRBV6-5 to TRBJ2-7; no clear D gene. The CDR3 consists of 14 residues. The V end lost 0 bases, the J end lost 1 base, and 7 bases lay between the germline ends. Looked up from germline, CDR1 is MNHEY and CDR2 is SVGAGI. The CDR3 coding sequence is TGTGCCAGCAGTTACTCGAGAGGATCCTACGAGCAGTACTTC. This codes for CASSYSRGSYEQYF.

The CDR3 here is CASSGIIGVHRSQYF. The DNA of the CDR3 is TGTGCCAGCAGTGGCATTATCGGAGTTCATAGATCGCAGTATTTT. This chain links TRBV6-1 with TRBJ2-3; no clear D gene. There are 15 residues in the CDR3. Trimming left V 4 bases short and J 10 bases short, with 21 bases between. Germline loops: CDR1 MNHNS, CDR2 SASEGT.

The chain couples TRBV6-4 to TRBJ1-1, with D hard to call. This CDR3 contains 14 residues. Germline V gene data show CDR1 as MRHNA and CDR2 as SNTAGT. V gave up 4 bases and J gave up 5 bases, with 14 bases separating them. The CDR3 bases are TGTGCCAGCAGTGCCAAACCGGGAGCAACTGAAGCTTTCTTT. Residues: CASSAKPGATEAFF.

The sample holds a few counts of this clone. The V call is TRBV5-1, the J call TRBJ2-7, with 7 bases fitting TRBD1. This CDR3 has 18 residues. J gave up 0 bases and V 3 bases, and 15 bases lay outside the gene matches. Germline V gene data show CDR1 as SGHRS and CDR2 as YFSETQ. The CDR3 bases are TGCGCCAGCAGCTCCCAGCAACCTTGGGACAGCGGCTCCTACGAGCAGTACTTC. Amino acids: CASSSQQPWDSGSYEQYF.

This chain connects TRBV21-1 to TRBJ2-1; the table's D call TRBD2 went unverified against the DNA. TRBV21-1 counts as a pseudogene. The CDR3 has 12 residues. CDR3 in amino acids: CASSIMRNEQFF. The CDR3 DNA follows: TGTGCCAGCAGCATTATGAGGAATGAGCAGTTCTTC.

The chain uses TRBV29-1 and TRBJ2-3, with 7 nucleotides matching TRBD2. Trimming took 5 bases from V and 5 from J; bases not matched to a gene: 10. Germline V gene lookup returns CDR1 SQVTM and CDR2 ANQGSEA. The CDR3 consists of 14 residues. Written as DNA, the CDR3 is TGCAGCGTTATTATGGCGGGGGACCTAGATACGCAGTATTTT. It codes for CSVIMAGDLDTQYF.

The rearrangement uses TRBV2 and TRBJ2-5; D perhaps matches TRBD2 (7 bases). The CDR3 spans 18 residues. V lost 6 bases and J lost 3, with 26 bases in between. Germline V lookup: CDR1 SNHLY, CDR2 FYNNEI. CDR3: CASRARRSRGAMEETQYF. The DNA of the CDR3 is TGTGCCAGCAGGGCACGAAGGTCCCGGGGGGCGATGGAAGAGACCCAGTACTTC.

In its sample, this clone was seen once. The chain is built from TRBV5-4 and TRBJ2-7; 7 bases are a match to TRBD2. V lost 1 base and J lost 4; bases outside the gene matches: 11. The CDR3 has 16 residues. Germline V gene data show CDR1 as SGHNT and CDR2 as YYREEE (reference sequence). CDR3 DNA sequence: TGTGCCAGCAGCTTGCGACGGGGAGGGCAGGAATACGAGCAGTACTTC. This codes for CASSLRRGGQEYEQYF.

The V and J genes are TRBV19 and TRBJ1-1; D remains unclear. V lost 3 bases to trimming and J lost 5 bases, with 10 bases between them. Germline assignment: CDR1 LNHDA and CDR2 SQIVND (reference sequence). CDR3 length equals 13 residues. CDR3 nucleotide sequence: TGTGCCAGTAGTATTCGGGATAGGACTGAAGCTTTCTTT. It specifies CASSIRDRTEAFF.

The chain combines TRBV9 with TRBJ1-2, with D tentatively TRBD1 (5 bases). CDR1 is SGDLS, CDR2 YYNGEE, per germline. The CDR3 runs 18 residues. Trimming left V 4 bases short and J 3 bases short, with 25 bases between. The CDR3 spells CASSPRREVRMGHYGYTF. For the CDR3, the DNA is TGTGCCAGCAGCCCACGCAGGGAGGTTAGGATGGGTCACTATGGCTACACCTTC. The full variable domain, rest sourced from reference TRBV9 and TRBJ1-2, is DSGVTQTPKHLITATGQRVTLRCSPRSGDLSVYWYQQSLDQGLQFLIQYYNGEERAKGNILERFSAQQFPDLHSELNLSSLELGDSALYFCASSPRREVRMGHYGYTFGSGTRLTVV.

A single count supports this clone. The genes are TRBV30 and TRBJ2-3, with 12 bases fitting TRBD1. This CDR3 has 15 amino acids. Germline loops: CDR1 GTSNPN, CDR2 SVGIG (reference sequence). Trimming took 5 bases from V and 6 from J; bases not matched to a gene: 9. Here the CDR3 reads CAWAGTGGPADTQYF. The CDR3, as DNA: TGTGCCTGGGCCGGGACAGGGGGCCCCGCGGATACGCAGTATTTT. Based on the CDR3 plus reference TRBV30 and TRBJ2-3, the full variable domain is SQTIHQWPATLVQPVGSPLSLECTVEGTSNPNLYWYRQAAGRGLQLLFYSVGIGQISSEVPQNLSASRPQDRQFILSSKKLLLSDSGFYLCAWAGTGGPADTQYFGPGTRLTVL.

V gene TRBV18 combines with J gene TRBJ2-3; 7 positions match TRBD2. Germline V lookup: CDR1 KGHSH, CDR2 LQKENI. With 3 bases clipped from V and 4 bases from J, the junction kept 22 bases outside the gene matches. This CDR3 has 20 amino acids. For the CDR3, the DNA is TGTGCCAGCTCACCCGGGTTGACCGCAGAGGTTGGGACTATCCCAGATACGCAGTATTTT. Translating it yields CASSPGLTAEVGTIPDTQYF.

The rearrangement uses TRBV28 and TRBJ2-7; D ambiguous. This CDR3 is 12 amino acids long. Germline CDR1 reads MDHEN; CDR2 reads SYDVKM. V was shortened by 4 bases and J by 4 bases, with 8 bases between the two germline ends. The CDR3 sequence is CASSYGSYEQYF. The CDR3 nucleotides read TGTGCCAGCAGTTATGGCAGTTACGAGCAGTACTTC.

The chain combines TRBV21-1 with TRBJ2-7; the table's D call TRBD2 went unverified against the DNA. TRBV21-1 is described as a pseudogene. This CDR3 contains 17 residues. The CDR3 nucleotides read TGTGCCAGCAGCAAAGCGCGGGGGTTTGGGGGCTTATACGAGCAGTACTTC. This gives the protein CASSKARGFGGLYEQYF.

The chain has TRBV5-1 and TRBJ1-2, with D tentatively TRBD1 (6 bases). The CDR3 is made up of 15 amino acids. Germline CDR1 SGHRS, CDR2 YFSETQ. Trimming stripped 2 bases from V and 4 bases from J, with 15 bases between. The CDR3 loop is CASSLSDRRSYGYTF. Written as DNA, the CDR3 is TGCGCCAGCAGCTTATCTGACAGGCGTTCCTATGGCTACACCTTC.